Included here is one T cell receptor (beta chain) sequence, with context. No cognate antigen has been identified for it. No per-base quality is available; no much larger clone lies one base away. The sample comes from a study of T cell repertoires in cytomegalovirus infection (dated by TCRdb to the late 2010s). Turning to the overall study: Recently identified HLA-C-restricted CMV epitopes, whose presentation resists viral immunomodulation, were targeted by peptide stimulations together with well-studied HLA-B-restricted epitopes. Because public TCR beta signatures pointed to carriage of CMV infection together with the matching HLA type, the HLA type of each donor mattered for the analysis. Overall study results and their limits: The ex vivo response was dominated by HLA-C-restricted CMV-specific TCR beta clonotypes, and the single most frequent clonotype in two of eight donors was supplied by these HLA-C-restricted clonotypes. In both this cohort and an independent cohort of some 370 donors, the cumulative frequency of public TCR beta family members distinguished carriers of CMV infection plus the relevant HLA type.

The junction shows trimming of 0 bases on V and 1 base on J, plus 8 bases between the germline ends. The germline V gene encodes CDR1 MGHRA and CDR2 YSYEKL. From the cysteine through the phenylalanine, the CDR3 covers 15 amino acids. Kept here is only the CDR3 DNA, which spans 45 bases and is read in frame from base 1. The treatment or condition label here, explained by the study, means: in vitro stimulation with specific CMV peptide epitopes to enrich CMV-specific T cells. The run used an Illumina HiSeq 1500. TCRdb reran the public reads through fastp at Q25 and MiXCR, keeping productive beta chains. For every CDR3 protein sequence, its rows merge into one entry that carries the most common genes and DNA. Here the sample has around 360,000 distinct CDR3 sequences; around a third occur a single time. 13% of the sample is in the top ten clones.

This chain is built from TRBV4-1 and TRBJ2-3, with an unclear D gene assignment. The source was cultured PBMCs, collected from culture after CMV antigen stimulation. This TCR was sampled from a human donor in good health (CMV status not recorded). Some clones in this sample may be carry-over from other donors' samples. In nucleotides, the sequence is TGCGCCAGCAGCCAAGATTCTTGGGGCACAGATACGCAGTATTTT. Translated, this gives CASSQDSWGTDTQYF.